This TCR beta chain came from a study of cytotoxic CD8 clonotypes in ibrutinib-treated CLL. Study-wide context: Investigators reported some 25 partial and 2 complete responses; after median roughly 70 months, roughly 15 patients remained remitted and some 12 progressed. Specimens for response were gathered following a median approximately 12 months of therapy, spanning 6 to 36.

This clone has just a few counts. Its specificity is unknown. The assay was immunoSEQ multiplex PCR, and TCRdb's table has in-frame clones only and misses some. The data hold about 68,000 clones, with more than 60% observed a single time. Study findings and constraints: At baseline, clonality was higher than in age-matched healthy donors and correlated with CD8+ counts.

The CDR3 runs 15 residues. In germline, CDR1 is SGDLS, CDR2 YYNGEE. The V end lost 3 bases, the J end lost 3 bases, and 13 bases lay between the germline ends. The TCR was taken from a human donor with chronic lymphocytic leukemia. This rearrangement joins TRBV9 to TRBJ2-4; D gene unclear. The source material was PBMCs, sampled after 12 months of ibrutinib treatment. CDR3 region: CASSEGSYHKNIQYF. Here the CDR3 DNA reads TGTGCCAGCAGCGAAGGAAGCTACCACAAAAACATTCAGTACTTC.